Listed here are 3 T cell receptor beta chains from one sample, sequenced in a study of OX40 agonist ivuxolimab in advanced cancers. The repertoire was sequenced with immunoSEQ multiplex PCR; TCRdb's copy has only in-frame clones and lacks some. Counted here are 90,000 or so clones, around 90% occurring once; the ten biggest clones make up under 4%. Sequenced here: CD4+ or CD8+ T cells sorted from blood, sampled in a trial of the OX40 agonist ivuxolimab. The receptor source for this set is an adult with an advanced solid tumor such as melanoma, head and neck, liver or kidney cancer.

In DNA form, the CDR3 reads TGCGCCAGCAGCCTAGGACAGGGTCCAAGAAACACCATATATTTT. This translates into CASSLGQGPRNTIYF. This rearrangement joins TRBV4-1 to TRBJ1-3, with 8 positions matching TRBD1. V shed 4 bases, J shed 5 bases, and the junction held 7 bases outside the gene matches. Germline values: CDR1 MGHRA, CDR2 YSYEKL. The CDR3 is 15 amino acids.

This clone was seen just once. This rearrangement joins TRBV6-6 to TRBJ1-4; TRBD1 is a possible D gene (6 bases). Trimming pared 6 bases from V and 8 bases from J, leaving 19 bases between. The germline V gene encodes CDR1 MNHNY and CDR2 SVGAGI (reference sequence). This CDR3 is built from 15 residues. CDR3 amino acids: CASSPYRAGREKLFF. The CDR3 DNA sequence: TGTGCCAGCAGCCCCTACAGGGCGGGGCGGGAAAAACTGTTTTTT.

This clone was recorded once. This sequence joins TRBV2 and TRBJ2-5; D assignment may be TRBD1 or TRBD2 (5 bases each). This CDR3 has 15 amino acids. CDR1 is SNHLY and CDR2 is FYNNEI in the germline V gene. V was shortened by 7 bases and J by 5 bases, with 20 bases between the two germline ends. The CDR3 nucleotides read TGTGCCAGCACCGGTGGGGCAGGGACGGCGGAGACCCAGTACTTC. It specifies CASTGGAGTAETQYF.